The following is a TCR beta chain sequence with its context. Its cognate antigen is unknown. Clones were sequenced by immunoSEQ multiplex PCR, and TCRdb holds only the in-frame ones, with some missing. Here the sample spans 55,000 to 65,000 clones, 70% to 90% being singletons. The data originate from a study of T cell responses to AZD1222 COVID-19 vaccine. Germline loops: CDR1 SQVTM, CDR2 ANQGSEA. The CDR3 has 16 amino acids. Trimming removed 4 bases from V and 6 bases from J, with 21 bases in between. Broader study findings: Regions 160-218 and 743-854 held dominance among vaccine-associated CD4 TCRs, which spanned spike.

V gene TRBV29-1 combines with J gene TRBJ2-2, with D tentatively TRBD1 (7 bases). This receptor was taken from an adult in good health. Specimen: peripheral blood, collected on day 0 of AZD1222 vaccination. The CDR3 sequence: CSVGVGAGGYAGELFF. CDR3 nucleotides: TGCAGCGTTGGTGTTGGGGCAGGGGGGTATGCCGGGGAGCTGTTTTTT.